These 32 T cell receptor beta chains share one sample of origin, sequenced in a study of blood T cell repertoires in COVID-19. Libraries were prepared by immunoSEQ multiplex PCR; TCRdb keeps only in-frame clonotypes and omits some of them. This table has about 64,000 clones, around nine tenths appearing once. Sequencing was done on a sample of peripheral blood. Every receptor here comes from a man between 65 and 85 years old with acute or convalescent COVID-19.

This clone was detected only a few times. The chain links TRBV7-9 to TRBJ1-3; D possibly corresponds to TRBD1 (6 bases). The germline V gene has CDR1 SEHNR and CDR2 FQNEAQ (reference sequence). The V end was cut by 8 bases, the J end by 0 bases, with 20 bases between. This CDR3 contains 17 residues. CDR3 DNA: TGTGCCAGCGGGGACAAATGGGGGGGTTCCTCTGGAAACACCATATATTTT. This encodes CASGDKWGGSSGNTIYF.

The chain has TRBV14 and TRBJ1-5, with 7 bases lining up with TRBD1. Trimming took 1 base from V and 3 from J; bases not matched to a gene: 30. Germline CDR1 SGHDN, CDR2 FVKESK. The CDR3 loop spans 24 amino acids. The chain's CDR3 is CASSQGPTGEMPQTMYADNQPQHF. In DNA, the CDR3 is TGTGCCAGCAGCCAAGGTCCCACAGGGGAGATGCCGCAGACCATGTATGCGGACAATCAGCCCCAGCATTTT.

The rearrangement joins TRBV9 to TRBJ1-3; TRBD1 agrees at 9 bases. Germline V gene lookup returns CDR1 SGDLS and CDR2 YYNGEE. V shed 4 bases and J 0 bases; nucleotides not matched to a gene: 14. The CDR3 extends over 19 amino acids. CDR3: CASSISPGDRDYSGNTIYF. The CDR3, as DNA: TGTGCCAGCAGCATCTCGCCTGGGGACAGGGATTACTCTGGAAACACCATATATTTT.

The chain has TRBV19 and TRBJ2-7; TRBD1 matches at 7 bases. Trimming removed 9 bases from V and 4 bases from J; junction bases left unmatched: 9. Germline CDR1 LNHDA, CDR2 SQIVND (reference sequence). The CDR3 covers 13 residues. The CDR3 loop is CASLDRANYEQYF. In DNA form, the CDR3 reads TGTGCCAGCCTCGACAGGGCTAATTACGAGCAGTACTTC.

The chain carries TRBV6-5 and TRBJ2-1, with TRBD2 matching 9 bases. This CDR3 is 15 amino acids long. Germline-derived CDR1 and CDR2 are MNHEY and SVGAGI. Trimming removed 8 bases from V and 4 bases from J; junction bases left unmatched: 9. CDR3 DNA sequence: TGTGCCAGCCGCCTAACGGCGGGGGGGTACAATGAGCAGTTCTTC. It yields the protein CASRLTAGGYNEQFF.

The V call is TRBV20-1, the J call TRBJ1-4; no definite D call. CDR3 length: 10 amino acids. Trimming shortened V by 7 bases and J by 7 bases, and 7 bases separated the two germline ends. CDR1 is DFQATT and CDR2 is SNEGSKA in the germline V gene (reference sequence). Written as DNA, the CDR3 is TGCAGTGTTCTAACTGAAAAACTGTTTTTT. This sequence encodes CSVLTEKLFF.

The V and J genes are TRBV24-1 and TRBJ2-3, with 8 nucleotides matching TRBD1. The germline CDR1 and CDR2 sequences are KGHDR and SFDVKD. The CDR3 runs to 15 residues. Trimming cost V 3 bases and J 5 bases; bases outside gene matches: 6. The CDR3 sequence is CATSDRQGALDTQYF. Written as DNA, the CDR3 is TGTGCCACCAGTGATCGGCAGGGGGCTTTAGATACGCAGTATTTT.

The chain carries TRBV29-1 and TRBJ1-2; D might be TRBD1 (6 bases). This CDR3 has 16 amino acids. V was clipped by 3 bases and J by 5 bases, with 22 bases between them. Germline CDR1 SQVTM, CDR2 ANQGSEA. CDR3 sequence (DNA): TGCAGCGTTGACGTTGGGACAAGCAGGCATCCTTATGGCTACACCTTC. Residues: CSVDVGTSRHPYGYTF.

This chain uses TRBV3-1 (or the pseudogene TRBV3-2) with TRBJ1-1; D remains unclear. V was shortened by 5 bases and J by 4 bases, with 11 bases between the two germline ends. CDR1 is LGHDT, CDR2 YNNKEL, per germline (reference sequence). The CDR3 extends over 13 amino acids. CDR3 residues: CASSARGGTEAFF. For the CDR3, the DNA is TGTGCCAGCAGCGCCAGAGGTGGCACTGAAGCTTTCTTT.

The chain links TRBV7-9 to TRBJ2-7; possibly TRBD1 for D (5 bases). The CDR3 contains 14 residues. V lost 5 bases and J 4 bases, leaving 15 bases between the germline ends. The germline CDR1 and CDR2 sequences are SEHNR and FQNEAQ (reference sequence). In DNA, the CDR3 is TGTGCCAGCAGCCTACACACAGGATGGTACGAGCAGTACTTC. Translating it yields CASSLHTGWYEQYF.

The J gene is TRBJ2-7, the V gene TRBV10-3; tentatively, D is TRBD1 (6 bases). Germline values: CDR1 ENHRY, CDR2 SYGVKD. Trimming pared 2 bases from V and 2 bases from J, leaving 7 bases between. CDR3 length equals 13 residues. CDR3 protein: CAISEDRTYEQYF. The CDR3 DNA follows: TGTGCCATCAGTGAGGACAGGACCTACGAGCAGTACTTC.

This sequence joins TRBV9 and TRBJ2-7; 7 bases align to TRBD1. Germline CDR1 is SGDLS and CDR2 is YYNGEE. With 4 bases clipped from V and 5 bases from J, the junction kept 9 bases outside the gene matches. This CDR3 is built from 14 residues. The CDR3 coding sequence is TGTGCCAGCAGCTCCCAGACAGGGTCAAACGAGCAGTACTTC. Its translation is CASSSQTGSNEQYF.

This chain links TRBV9 with TRBJ2-7, with D perhaps TRBD2 (7 bases). V lost 3 bases and J lost 2, with 15 bases in between. Germline V gives CDR1 SGDLS, CDR2 YYNGEE. The CDR3 totals 15 residues. For the CDR3, the DNA is TGTGCCAGCAGCGCTAGAGGGGGGGCCCCCTACGAGCAGTACTTC. Protein sequence: CASSARGGAPYEQYF.

The chain has TRBV7-2 and TRBJ1-1, with 7 nucleotides matching TRBD1. This CDR3 has 15 residues. The V segment lost 8 bases and the J segment 4 bases; nucleotides outside the gene matches: 13. Germline V lookup: CDR1 SGHTA, CDR2 FQGNSA. CDR3 in DNA: TGTGCCAGCGAAACCGGGACAGCCGGACTCACTGAAGCTTTCTTT. Amino acid sequence: CASETGTAGLTEAFF. The entire variable domain, with the rest obtained from reference TRBV7-2 and TRBJ1-1, is as follows: GAGVSQSPSNKVTEKGKDVELRCDPISGHTALYWYRQSLGQGLEFLIYFQGNSAPDKSGLPSDRFSAERTGGSVSTLTIQRTQQEDSAVYLCASETGTAGLTEAFFGQGTRLTVV.

V and J are TRBV6-5 and TRBJ1-4; D remains unclear. The germline CDR1 and CDR2 sequences are MNHEY and SVGAGI. The CDR3 length is 15 residues. Trimming removed 4 bases from V and 4 bases from J, with 13 bases in between. In DNA, the CDR3 is TGTGCCAGCAGTTTCCTTGGCAGCGATAATGAAAAACTGTTTTTT. Its translation is CASSFLGSDNEKLFF.

This clone was seen a single time. The V call is TRBV6-2 or TRBV6-3, the J call TRBJ2-5, with 9 positions matching TRBD1. V trimming: 2 bases; J trimming: 5 bases; junction bases outside the gene matches: 9. CDR3 size: 16 residues. Germline values: CDR1 MNHEY, CDR2 SVGEGT. CDR3 sequence (DNA): TGTGCCAGCAGTTACCGTCCCGGGACAGGGCCCGAGACCCAGTACTTC. Translating it yields CASSYRPGTGPETQYF.

The chain recombines TRBV27 with TRBJ2-3, with 9 bases that match TRBD2. Germline CDR1 reads MNHEY; CDR2 reads SMNVEV (reference sequence). V lost 2 bases to trimming and J lost 0 bases; unmatched junction nucleotides: 12. The CDR3 has 19 residues. CDR3 sequence reads: CASSLRSGLAYRSTDTQYF. The CDR3 nucleotides read TGTGCCAGCAGTTTAAGGTCGGGACTAGCCTATAGAAGCACAGATACGCAGTATTTT.

The chain couples TRBV30 to TRBJ2-5, with TRBD1 identical over 9 bases. From germline, CDR1 is GTSNPN and CDR2 SVGIG (reference sequence). The CDR3 is 16 amino acids. J lost 5 bases, V lost 1 base, and 11 bases had no gene match. The CDR3: CAWSESGTGLEETQYF. CDR3 nucleotides: TGTGCCTGGAGTGAATCGGGGACAGGGTTGGAGGAGACCCAGTACTTC.

The chain recombines TRBV7-2 with TRBJ2-1; no clear D gene. Germline CDR1 SGHTA, CDR2 FQGNSA. Trimming cost V 2 bases and J 3 bases, with 8 bases left between them. This CDR3 has 14 residues. The CDR3 here is CASSLRQNYNEQFF. In DNA, the CDR3 is TGTGCCAGCAGCTTACGCCAGAACTACAATGAGCAGTTCTTC. Variable domain in full (rest from reference TRBV7-2 and TRBJ2-1): GAGVSQSPSNKVTEKGKDVELRCDPISGHTALYWYRQSLGQGLEFLIYFQGNSAPDKSGLPSDRFSAERTGGSVSTLTIQRTQQEDSAVYLCASSLRQNYNEQFFGPGTRLTVL.

This sequence joins TRBV2 and TRBJ2-5; TRBD1 aligns across 7 bases. The CDR3 is made up of 13 amino acids. The ends lost 6 bases at V and 5 bases at J; junction bases unmatched: 6. The germline gives CDR1 SNHLY, CDR2 FYNNEI. The CDR3 nucleotides read TGTGCCAGCAGCGCACAGGGGATCGAGACCCAGTACTTC. It is translated as CASSAQGIETQYF.

The chain couples TRBV4-1 to TRBJ1-2; 9 bases agree with TRBD1. This CDR3 spans 17 amino acids. Trimming removed 2 bases from V and 1 base from J; junction bases left unmatched: 8. Germline V gene lookup returns CDR1 MGHRA and CDR2 YSYEKL. CDR3 in DNA: TGCGCCAGCAGCCAATCGTCTCTGACAGGGGGTAACTATGGCTACACCTTC. Its protein is CASSQSSLTGGNYGYTF.

The genes are TRBV27 and TRBJ2-7; tentative D call: TRBD2 (6 bases). V was shortened by 2 bases and J by 2 bases, with 13 bases between the two germline ends. The CDR3 consists of 15 residues. CDR1 is MNHEY, CDR2 SMNVEV, per germline (reference sequence). CDR3 amino acids: CASSLVAGSPYEQYF. For the CDR3, the DNA is TGTGCCAGCAGTTTAGTCGCGGGGAGCCCCTACGAGCAGTACTTC.

This sequence joins TRBV6-2 or TRBV6-3 and TRBJ2-4; D is unclear. V was clipped by 6 bases and J by 3 bases, with 12 bases between them. CDR1 is MNHEY, CDR2 SVGEGT, per germline. This CDR3 comprises 14 residues. The CDR3 DNA follows: TGTGCCAGCAGGCCTCAGGTTGACAAAAACATTCAGTACTTC. Its translation is CASRPQVDKNIQYF.

The chain is built from TRBV19 and TRBJ1-5; 12 nucleotides match TRBD1. The CDR3 extends over 15 amino acids. Germline V lookup: CDR1 LNHDA, CDR2 SQIVND (reference sequence). V trimming: 8 bases; J trimming: 3 bases; junction bases outside the gene matches: 5. CDR3: CASRGDRGLNQPQHF. The DNA for the CDR3 is TGTGCCAGTCGGGGGGACAGGGGGCTCAATCAGCCCCAGCATTTT.

The rearrangement uses TRBV19 and TRBJ1-5; D is possibly TRBD1 (5 bases). CDR3 size: 18 residues. Germline V gene sequence: CDR1 LNHDA, CDR2 SQIVND (reference sequence). V dropped 5 bases and J dropped 0 bases, with 20 bases sitting between them. CDR3 amino acids: CASSQPAGYYYSNQPQHF. The DNA for the CDR3 is TGTGCCAGTAGTCAGCCGGCAGGGTACTATTATAGCAATCAGCCCCAGCATTTT.

The J gene is TRBJ1-6, the V gene TRBV5-1; weak D call: TRBD1 (6 bases). V was shortened by 2 bases and J by 9 bases, with 15 bases between the two germline ends. Per the germline V gene, CDR1 is SGHRS and CDR2 is YFSETQ. The CDR3 has 15 residues. In DNA, the CDR3 is TGCGCCAGCAGCTTCGGAGGGGAGGGGGGTTCACCCCTCCACTTT. Amino acid sequence: CASSFGGEGGSPLHF.

The rearrangement links TRBV9 to TRBJ2-3; maybe TRBD2 (6 bases). The CDR3 has 14 residues. Trimming shortened V by 1 base and J by 2 bases, and 8 bases separated the two germline ends. Germline V gene sequence: CDR1 SGDLS, CDR2 YYNGEE. The CDR3 bases are TGTGCCAGCAGCGTATGGGACTCCACAGATACGCAGTATTTT. It yields the protein CASSVWDSTDTQYF.

This chain links TRBV6-2 or TRBV6-3 with TRBJ2-5; 8 bases align to TRBD1. This CDR3 comprises 17 residues. CDR1 is MNHEY, CDR2 SVGEGT, per germline. Trimming removed 6 bases from V and 2 bases from J; junction bases left unmatched: 14. CDR3 in amino acids: CASSHEPPGQVQETQYF. CDR3 nucleotide sequence: TGTGCCAGCAGCCACGAACCTCCGGGACAGGTACAAGAGACCCAGTACTTC.

The V and J genes are TRBV15 and TRBJ2-5; 10 nucleotides line up with TRBD1. The germline V gene has CDR1 LNHNV and CDR2 YYDKDF (reference sequence). Trimming took 0 bases from V and 5 from J; bases not matched to a gene: 9. This CDR3 has 17 amino acids. CDR3 in amino acids: CATSRDRTGGVRETQYF. The CDR3 region has the DNA TGTGCCACCAGCAGAGACAGGACAGGGGGGGTGAGGGAGACCCAGTACTTC.

The chain links TRBV3-1 (or the pseudogene TRBV3-2) to TRBJ2-1; 12 positions match TRBD2. The CDR3 length is 17 residues. Germline V gene data show CDR1 as LGHDT and CDR2 as YNNKEL (reference sequence). Losses at the gene ends were 1 base for V and 5 bases for J; bases not matched to a gene: 6. The CDR3 DNA is TGTGCCAGCAGCCAAGTTCGACTAGCGGGGGCCCACAATGAGCAGTTCTTC. This codes for CASSQVRLAGAHNEQFF.

The rearrangement uses TRBV30 and TRBJ2-7, with TRBD1 as a possible D gene (6 bases). V dropped 1 base and J dropped 0 bases, with 10 bases sitting between them. Germline V lookup: CDR1 GTSNPN, CDR2 SVGIG (reference sequence). This CDR3 has 14 amino acids. Written as DNA, the CDR3 is TGTGCCTGGAGTGAACAAGGGGGCTCCTACGAGCAGTACTTC. The encoded protein is CAWSEQGGSYEQYF.

The chain has TRBV2 and TRBJ1-6, with D possibly being TRBD1 (5 bases). CDR1 and CDR2 (germline): SNHLY, FYNNEI. The V end was cut by 7 bases, the J end by 2 bases, with 9 bases between. This CDR3 comprises 14 residues. DNA for the CDR3: TGTGCCAGCACACGGGGGGCCTATAATTCACCCCTCCACTTT. Protein: CASTRGAYNSPLHF.